The T cell receptor (beta chain) under discussion was sequenced for a study of Ad26.COV2.S vaccination and SARS-CoV-2 variants. Study background: Intramuscularly, Ad26.COV2.S was given either once or twice, 56 days apart.

The assay was immunoSEQ multiplex PCR, and TCRdb's table has in-frame clones only and misses some. The table lists a few hundred thousand clones, roughly 87% of them singletons. V shed 1 base, J shed 7 bases, and the junction held 13 bases outside the gene matches. This CDR3 contains 18 residues. CDR1 and CDR2 from the germline V gene are LGHDT and YNNKEL (reference sequence). Treatment of the sample: roughly 18 received Ad26.COV2.S at low or high dose, single or two shots; 5 received placebo; per-sample allocation not given. Sampling occurred on day 63 after the first vaccine or placebo injection. Material: peripheral blood, obtained in a trial of Ad26.COV2.S vaccine versus placebo. This chain links TRBV3-1 (or the pseudogene TRBV3-2) with TRBJ2-7; 13 bases agree with TRBD2. This clonotype was sampled from a person aged 18 to 65 who received the Ad26.COV2.S COVID-19 vaccine or a placebo. The DNA for the CDR3 is TGTGCCAGCAGCCAAGTGAGCAAGCGCGGACTAGCGGGGGAGGAGCAGTACTTC. This gives the protein CASSQVSKRGLAGEEQYF.